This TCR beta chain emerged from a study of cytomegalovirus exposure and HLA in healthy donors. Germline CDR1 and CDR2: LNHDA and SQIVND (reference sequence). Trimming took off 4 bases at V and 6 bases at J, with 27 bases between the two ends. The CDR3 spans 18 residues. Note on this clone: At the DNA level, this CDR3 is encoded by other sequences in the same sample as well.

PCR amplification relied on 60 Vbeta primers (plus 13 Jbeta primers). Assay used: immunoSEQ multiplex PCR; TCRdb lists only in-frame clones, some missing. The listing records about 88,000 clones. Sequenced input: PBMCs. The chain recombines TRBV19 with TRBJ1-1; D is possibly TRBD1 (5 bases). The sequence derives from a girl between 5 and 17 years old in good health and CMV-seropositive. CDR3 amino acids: CASSTPSWTRRSNAEAFF. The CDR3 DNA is TGTGCCAGTAGTACGCCGTCTTGGACACGCAGGAGCAACGCTGAAGCTTTCTTT.